This is a list of T cell receptor beta chains from one sample in a study of CD8 T cells in Susac syndrome. Each CDR3 protein is one row after TCRdb ran MiXCR on the immunoSEQ multiplex PCR reads. The profile shows 350,000 to 550,000 distinct CDR3 sequences, more than 70% of them singletons. Sequenced sample: CD8+ T cells from PBMCs. The receptor set was obtained from a human donor with multiple sclerosis. Each CDR3 is given with its conserved first and last residue. A D gene is named only where the DNA matches it firmly. The size of a clone is reported for some rows only, either as once, few or many, or as a class for expanded clones.

J gene: TRBJ1-1
clone size: once
V gene: TRBV19
D gene: TRBD1
CDR3 length: 15
CDR3 protein: CASSIGQGGNTEAFF
CDR3 DNA: TGTGCCAGTAGTATCGGACAGGGTGGGAACACTGAAGCTTTCTTT

J gene: TRBJ2-7
clone size: -
V gene: TRBV27
D gene: -
CDR3 length: 11
CDR3 protein: CASSFSAKQYF
CDR3 DNA: TGTGCCAGCAGTTTCTCGGCGAAGCAGTACTTC

J gene: TRBJ1-5
clone size: -
V gene: TRBV18
D gene: -
CDR3 length: 14
CDR3 protein: CASSPGRGDQPQHF
CDR3 DNA: TGTGCCAGCTCACCGGGGAGAGGCGATCAGCCCCAGCATTTT

J gene: TRBJ1-2
clone size: -
V gene: TRBV19
D gene: -
CDR3 length: 18
CDR3 protein: CASSIVWHWMPPNYGYTF
CDR3 DNA: TGTGCCAGTAGTATAGTATGGCATTGGATGCCTCCCAACTATGGCTACACCTTC

J gene: TRBJ1-1
clone size: -
V gene: TRBV6-5
D gene: -
CDR3 length: 13
CDR3 protein: CASSYGRGTEAFF
CDR3 DNA: TGTGCCAGCAGTTACGGGAGAGGCACTGAAGCTTTCTTT

J gene: TRBJ2-7
clone size: -
V gene: TRBV30
D gene: TRBD2
CDR3 length: 12
CDR3 protein: CAWGLASYEQYF
CDR3 DNA: TGTGCCTGGGGACTAGCGTCCTACGAGCAGTACTTC

J gene: TRBJ2-7
clone size: once
V gene: TRBV27
D gene: TRBD1
CDR3 length: 17
CDR3 protein: CASRSIHRGLSSYEQYF
CDR3 DNA: TGTGCCAGCAGGTCAATTCACAGGGGGCTTAGCTCCTACGAGCAGTACTTC

J gene: TRBJ2-7
clone size: -
V gene: TRBV27
D gene: -
CDR3 length: 15
CDR3 protein: CASSSALTGVYEQYF
CDR3 DNA: TGTGCCAGCAGTTCTGCCTTGACGGGAGTCTACGAGCAGTACTTC

J gene: TRBJ2-1
clone size: -
V gene: TRBV21-1
D gene: -
CDR3 length: 18
CDR3 protein: CASSKGATGGFSYNEQFF
CDR3 DNA: TGTGCCAGCAGCAAAGGAGCGACAGGGGGTTTCTCCTACAATGAGCAGTTCTTC

J gene: TRBJ1-1
clone size: -
V gene: TRBV6-1
D gene: -
CDR3 length: 8
CDR3 protein: CASTGAFF
CDR3 DNA: TGTGCCAGTACTGGAGCTTTCTTT

J gene: TRBJ1-1
clone size: -
V gene: TRBV27
D gene: -
CDR3 length: 16
CDR3 protein: CASSLAPGALNTEAFF
CDR3 DNA: TGTGCCAGCAGTTTAGCACCGGGGGCCTTGAACACTGAAGCTTTCTTT

J gene: TRBJ2-7
clone size: -
V gene: TRBV10-3
D gene: -
CDR3 length: 15
CDR3 protein: CAIMGTGDKEYEQYF
CDR3 DNA: TGTGCCATCATGGGAACCGGGGACAAAGAATACGAGCAGTACTTC

J gene: TRBJ1-5
clone size: once
V gene: TRBV7-9
D gene: TRBD1
CDR3 length: 16
CDR3 protein: CASSMGQGFSKQPQHF
CDR3 DNA: TGTGCCAGCAGCATGGGACAGGGCTTCTCGAAGCAGCCCCAGCATTTT

J gene: TRBJ2-1
clone size: -
V gene: TRBV7-9
D gene: -
CDR3 length: 15
CDR3 protein: CASTSDGWGYNEQFF
CDR3 DNA: TGTGCCAGCACCTCGGACGGATGGGGTTACAATGAGCAGTTCTTC

J gene: TRBJ1-1
clone size: once
V gene: TRBV4-1
D gene: -
CDR3 length: 15
CDR3 protein: CASSQNKELGTEAFF
CDR3 DNA: TGCGCCAGCAGCCAAAATAAGGAGTTGGGCACTGAAGCTTTCTTT

J gene: TRBJ2-5
clone size: -
V gene: TRBV7-6
D gene: TRBD2
CDR3 length: 14
CDR3 protein: CASSPERSGGAQYF
CDR3 DNA: TGTGCCAGCAGCCCTGAGAGGTCGGGAGGAGCCCAGTACTTC

J gene: TRBJ1-1
clone size: -
V gene: TRBV5-1
D gene: -
CDR3 length: 15
CDR3 protein: CASSFLSGRNTEAFF
CDR3 DNA: TGCGCCAGCAGTTTTCTCTCGGGCCGGAACACTGAAGCTTTCTTT